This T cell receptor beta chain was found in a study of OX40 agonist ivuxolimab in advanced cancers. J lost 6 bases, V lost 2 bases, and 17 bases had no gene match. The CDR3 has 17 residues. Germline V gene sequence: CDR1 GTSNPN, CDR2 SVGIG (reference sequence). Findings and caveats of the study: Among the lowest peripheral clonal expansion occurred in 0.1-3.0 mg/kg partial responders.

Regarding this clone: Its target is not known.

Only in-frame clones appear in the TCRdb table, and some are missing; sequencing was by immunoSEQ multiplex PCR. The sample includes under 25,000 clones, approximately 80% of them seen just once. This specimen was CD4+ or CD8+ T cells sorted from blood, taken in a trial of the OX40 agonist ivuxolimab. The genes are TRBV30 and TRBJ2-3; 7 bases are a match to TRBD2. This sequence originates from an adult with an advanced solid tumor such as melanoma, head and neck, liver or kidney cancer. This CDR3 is CAWSMPGLNGPVDTQYF. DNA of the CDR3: TGTGCCTGGAGTATGCCGGGACTAAATGGACCCGTGGATACGCAGTATTTT.